This T cell receptor beta chain was captured in a study of CD8+CD57+ T cells in acquired aplastic anemia. Study context: An average of roughly 11 million reads for CD4+ cells was obtained from healthy donors. Study-wide results and limits: Comparison of patients with controls identified around 30 shared CD8+ CDR3 sequences.

This clonotype was seen repeatedly, ten times or more. What it recognizes is unknown. There are 15 residues in the CDR3. The V end lost 0 bases, the J end lost 4 bases, and 10 bases lay between the germline ends. Per the germline V gene, CDR1 is SGHRS and CDR2 is YFSETQ. Genomic DNA, serving as template, underwent TCR beta VDJ and CDR3 profiling. TCRdb re-analysed the reads in MiXCR, keeping a single row per CDR3 protein. The sample shows 180,000 or so distinct CDR3 sequences, around 45% of them seen only once. The sequencing input was sorted CD4+, CD8+, or CD8+CD57+ T cells (not recorded which) from PBMCs. The chain uses TRBV5-1 and TRBJ1-4; D is ambiguous. This TCR came from a human donor in good health. The CDR3 DNA reads TGCGCCAGCAGCTTGGTCTTTGGCTATAATGAAAAACTGTTTTTT. Its protein is CASSLVFGYNEKLFF.